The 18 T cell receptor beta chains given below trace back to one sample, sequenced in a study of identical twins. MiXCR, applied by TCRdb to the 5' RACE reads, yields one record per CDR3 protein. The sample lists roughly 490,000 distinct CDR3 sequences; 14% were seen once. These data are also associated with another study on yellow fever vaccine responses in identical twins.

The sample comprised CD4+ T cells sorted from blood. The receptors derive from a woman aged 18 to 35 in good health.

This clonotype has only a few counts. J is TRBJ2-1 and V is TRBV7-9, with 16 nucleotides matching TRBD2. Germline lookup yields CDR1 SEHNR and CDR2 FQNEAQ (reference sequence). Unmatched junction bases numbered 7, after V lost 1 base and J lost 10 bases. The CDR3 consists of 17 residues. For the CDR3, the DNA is TGTGCCAGCAGCTTAGTCATGGGACTAGCGGGAGGGGTAGAGCAGTTCTTC. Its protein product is CASSLVMGLAGGVEQFF.

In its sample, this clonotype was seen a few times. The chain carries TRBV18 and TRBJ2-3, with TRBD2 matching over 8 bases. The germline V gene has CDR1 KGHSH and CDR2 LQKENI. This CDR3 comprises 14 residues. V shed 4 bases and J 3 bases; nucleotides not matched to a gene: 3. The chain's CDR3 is CASSLSSGTDTQYF. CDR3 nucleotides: TGTGCCAGCTCACTGTCTAGCGGGACAGATACGCAGTATTTT.

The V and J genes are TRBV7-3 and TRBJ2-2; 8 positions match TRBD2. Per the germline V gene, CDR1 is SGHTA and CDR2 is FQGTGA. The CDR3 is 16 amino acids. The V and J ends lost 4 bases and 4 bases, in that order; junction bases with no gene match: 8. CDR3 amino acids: CASSYVPGGFTGELFF. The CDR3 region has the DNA TGTGCCAGCAGCTATGTACCGGGGGGGTTCACCGGGGAGCTGTTTTTT.

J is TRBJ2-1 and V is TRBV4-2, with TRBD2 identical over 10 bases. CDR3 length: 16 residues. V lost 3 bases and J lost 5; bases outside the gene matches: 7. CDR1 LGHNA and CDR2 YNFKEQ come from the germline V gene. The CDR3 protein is CASSHVTSGPNNEQFF. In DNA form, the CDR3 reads TGTGCCAGCAGCCACGTGACTAGCGGGCCCAACAATGAGCAGTTCTTC.

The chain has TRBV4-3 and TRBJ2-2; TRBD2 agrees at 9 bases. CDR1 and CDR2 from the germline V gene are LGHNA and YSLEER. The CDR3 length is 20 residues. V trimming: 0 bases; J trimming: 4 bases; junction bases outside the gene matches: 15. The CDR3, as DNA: TGCGCCAGCAGCCAAGAAGAGGCAGTTTTAGCGGGAGTATCCACCGGGGAGCTGTTTTTT. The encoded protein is CASSQEEAVLAGVSTGELFF.

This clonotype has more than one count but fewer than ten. The CDR3 DNA reads as TGTGCCACCAGTGAACCTAATTGGACAGGGAAGAACACCGGGGAGCTGTTTTTT. Residues: CATSEPNWTGKNTGELFF. The chain carries TRBV24-1 and TRBJ2-2, with 8 bases matching TRBD1. J gave up 1 base and V 4 bases, and 10 bases lay outside the gene matches. The germline V gene encodes CDR1 KGHDR and CDR2 SFDVKD. This CDR3 region has 18 residues.

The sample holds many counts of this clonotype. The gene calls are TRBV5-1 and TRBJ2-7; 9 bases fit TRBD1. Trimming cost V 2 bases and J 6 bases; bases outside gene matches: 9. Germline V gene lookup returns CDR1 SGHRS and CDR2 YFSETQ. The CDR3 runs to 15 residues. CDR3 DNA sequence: TGCGCCAGCAGCTTTAACTTGGACAGGGGTGCCGAGCAGTACTTC. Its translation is CASSFNLDRGAEQYF.

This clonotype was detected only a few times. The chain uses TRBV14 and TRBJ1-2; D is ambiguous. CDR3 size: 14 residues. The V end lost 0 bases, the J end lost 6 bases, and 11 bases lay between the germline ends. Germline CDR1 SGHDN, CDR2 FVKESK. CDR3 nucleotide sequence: TGTGCCAGCAGCCAAGATAGGACGGTCCATGGCTACACCTTC. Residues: CASSQDRTVHGYTF.

CDR3 residues: CASSIDRSRLVSEQYF. DNA of the CDR3: TGTGCCAGTAGTATAGATCGAAGCCGGTTGGTGAGCGAGCAGTACTTC. The rearrangement uses TRBV19 and TRBJ2-7, with D unclear. The germline CDR1 and CDR2 sequences are LNHDA and SQIVND (reference sequence). This CDR3 has 16 amino acids. V was shortened by 0 bases and J by 6 bases, with 18 bases between the two germline ends.

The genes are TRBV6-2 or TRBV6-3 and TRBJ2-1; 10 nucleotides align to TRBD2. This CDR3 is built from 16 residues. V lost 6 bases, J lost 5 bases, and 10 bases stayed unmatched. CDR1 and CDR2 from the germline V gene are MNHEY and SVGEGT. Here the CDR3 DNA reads TGTGCCAGCAGCCTACCCGGACTAGCGGCTAACAATGAGCAGTTCTTC. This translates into CASSLPGLAANNEQFF.

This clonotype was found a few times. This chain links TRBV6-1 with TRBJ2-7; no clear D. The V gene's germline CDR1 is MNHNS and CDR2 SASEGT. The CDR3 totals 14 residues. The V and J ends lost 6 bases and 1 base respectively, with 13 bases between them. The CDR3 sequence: CASSRSRESYEQYF. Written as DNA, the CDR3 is TGTGCCAGCAGCCGCTCCCGAGAGTCCTACGAGCAGTACTTC.

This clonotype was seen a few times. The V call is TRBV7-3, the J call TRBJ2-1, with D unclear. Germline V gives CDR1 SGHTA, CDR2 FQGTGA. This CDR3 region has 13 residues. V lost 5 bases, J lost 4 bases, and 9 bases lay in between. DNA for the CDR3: TGTGCCAGCAGCAAAAGGACGTACAATGAGCAGTTCTTC. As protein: CASSKRTYNEQFF.

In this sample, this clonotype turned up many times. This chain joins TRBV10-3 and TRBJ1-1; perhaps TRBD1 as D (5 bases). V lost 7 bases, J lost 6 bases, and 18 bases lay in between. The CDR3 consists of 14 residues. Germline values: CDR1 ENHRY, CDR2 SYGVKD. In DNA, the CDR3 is TGTGCCATCACCCCGTCGGGGGTGGGCGCTGAAGCTTTCTTT. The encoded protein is CAITPSGVGAEAFF.

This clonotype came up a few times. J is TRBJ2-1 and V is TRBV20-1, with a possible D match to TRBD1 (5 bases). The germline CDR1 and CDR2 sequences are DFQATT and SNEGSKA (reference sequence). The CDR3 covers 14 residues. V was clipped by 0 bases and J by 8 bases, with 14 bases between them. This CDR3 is CSARDPSGSHEQFF. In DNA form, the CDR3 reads TGCAGTGCTAGAGATCCCTCAGGGTCCCATGAGCAGTTCTTC.

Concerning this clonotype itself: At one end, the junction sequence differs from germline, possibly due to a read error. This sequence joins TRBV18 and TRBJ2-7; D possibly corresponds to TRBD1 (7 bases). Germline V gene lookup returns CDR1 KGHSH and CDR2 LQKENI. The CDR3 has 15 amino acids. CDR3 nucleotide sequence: TGTGCCGGCTCACCAGGAGGAGGGGGCGGTTACGAGCAGTACTTC. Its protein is CAGSPGGGGGYEQYF.

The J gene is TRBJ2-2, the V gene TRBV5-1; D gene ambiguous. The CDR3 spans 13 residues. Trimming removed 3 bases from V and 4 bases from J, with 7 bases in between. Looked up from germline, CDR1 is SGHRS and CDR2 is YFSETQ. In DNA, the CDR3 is TGCGCCAGCAGCTCCTGGGTCACCGGGGAGCTGTTTTTT. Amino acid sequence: CASSSWVTGELFF.

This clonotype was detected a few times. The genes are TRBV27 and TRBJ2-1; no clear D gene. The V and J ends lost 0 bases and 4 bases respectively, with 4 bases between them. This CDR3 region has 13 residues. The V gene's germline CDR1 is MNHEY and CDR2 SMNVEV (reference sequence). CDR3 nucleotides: TGTGCCAGCAGTTTATCGGCGTACAATGAGCAGTTCTTC. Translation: CASSLSAYNEQFF.

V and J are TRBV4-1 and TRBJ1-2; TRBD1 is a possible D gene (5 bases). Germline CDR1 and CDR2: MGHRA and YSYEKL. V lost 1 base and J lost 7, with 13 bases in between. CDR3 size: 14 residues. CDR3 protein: CASSQGSQGGGYTF. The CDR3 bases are TGCGCCAGCAGCCAAGGAAGCCAGGGAGGTGGCTACACCTTC.